These T cell receptor beta chains were read from a single sample in a study of blood T cell repertoires in COVID-19. Only in-frame clones appear in the TCRdb table, and some are missing; sequencing was by immunoSEQ multiplex PCR. In the table there are approximately 160,000 clones, 70% to 90% of which are singletons. The source material was peripheral blood. The receptors come from a man in his fifties or sixties with COVID-19, enrolled during active disease. Each CDR3 is given with its conserved first and last residue. The order of the fields is J gene, D gene, V gene, clone size, CDR3 DNA, CDR3 protein. The D gene is left open where the match is weak. Clone size is given for some rows only: seen once, a few or many times, or a class if the clone is expanded.

TRBJ1-5	NA	TRBV29-1	NA	TGCAGCGTTGAAGTGCAGGGTACGGCCCAGCATTTT	CSVEVQGTAQHF
TRBJ2-1	NA	TRBV10-3	NA	TGTGCCATCAGTGACAGGACAACCTACAATGAGCAGTTCTTC	CAISDRTTYNEQFF
TRBJ2-5	NA	TRBV30	NA	TGTGCCTGGAGTCGGGGTAAAACAGGGCTGTACCAAGAGACCCAGTACTTC	CAWSRGKTGLYQETQYF
TRBJ2-1	NA	TRBV4-1	NA	TGCGCCAGCAGCCCCGGGACTCCCCGAGGGAATGAGCAGTTCTTC	CASSPGTPRGNEQFF
TRBJ2-5	NA	TRBV11-1	once	TGTGCCAGCACTATTGGTGAACGGGAGACCCAGTACTTC	CASTIGERETQYF
TRBJ2-3	TRBD2	TRBV19	NA	TGTGCCAGTAGCATACTAGCGGGAGCTCGGGATACGCAGTATTTT	CASSILAGARDTQYF
TRBJ2-6	NA	TRBV7-9	NA	TGTGCCAGCAGAACAGACAGACGCTCCTCTGGGGCCAACGTCCTGACTTTC	CASRTDRRSSGANVLTF
TRBJ2-7	TRBD2	TRBV7-2	NA	TGTGCCAGCAGCCGTAGCGGGGTAAACTCCTACGAGCAGTACTTC	CASSRSGVNSYEQYF
TRBJ2-3	TRBD2	TRBV18	NA	TGTGCCAGCTCACTCTCTCAGCCGGGGGGGCCCATAACGCCGTATTTT	CASSLSQPGGPITPYF
TRBJ2-7	NA	TRBV19	NA	TGTGCCAGTTCCGCCAGGGCGCCTTCCTACGAGCAGTACTTC	CASSARAPSYEQYF
TRBJ1-1	TRBD1	TRBV6-5	NA	TGTGCCAGCAGTTCGCCCAGGGGGCTGAACACTGAAGCTTTCTTT	CASSSPRGLNTEAFF
TRBJ2-2	NA	TRBV13	NA	TGTGCCAGCAGCTTCGAGGGGGCGAACACCGGGGAGCTGTTTTTT	CASSFEGANTGELFF
TRBJ1-2	NA	TRBV5-5	NA	TGTGCCAGCAGCCTGATGAACCTCGGGACAAACTATGGCTACACCTTC	CASSLMNLGTNYGYTF
TRBJ1-1	TRBD1	TRBV18	NA	TGTGCCAGCTCATCCGGGACAGGGAACACTGAAGCTTTCTTT	CASSSGTGNTEAFF
TRBJ1-1	TRBD1	TRBV7-8	once	TGTGCCAGCAGGTCGCGACAGGGCAAATCTGAAGCTTTCTTT	CASRSRQGKSEAFF
TRBJ2-2	NA	TRBV7-9	NA	TGTGCCAGCAGCTTCGACACGTACACCGGGGAGCTGTTTTTT	CASSFDTYTGELFF
TRBJ1-1	NA	TRBV7-2	NA	TGTGCCAGCAGCTTAGGCAGGAACACTGAAGCTTTCTTT	CASSLGRNTEAFF
TRBJ2-1	TRBD1	TRBV6-4	once	TGTGCCAGCAGTGTGGGGACAGGCTCGTACAATGAGCAGTTCTTC	CASSVGTGSYNEQFF
TRBJ1-1	NA	TRBV28	NA	TGTGCCAGCAGCACCGAGAGGTATTTCGCTTTCTTT	CASSTERYFAFF
TRBJ1-3	TRBD1	TRBV5-1	NA	TGCGCCAGCAGCCCCGGGACAGGGAACACCATATATTTT	CASSPGTGNTIYF
TRBJ2-7	TRBD2	TRBV18	NA	TGTGCCAGCTCACGCGATAGCGGGAGTGAGCAGTACTTC	CASSRDSGSEQYF
TRBJ1-3	NA	TRBV21-1	NA	TGTGCCAGCGGATGGGACAGGGAGGAAGGGCCCCTTGAGAGGTTCTCTGGAAACACCATATATTTT	CASGWDREEGPLERFSGNTIYF
TRBJ2-7	NA	TRBV19	NA	TGTGCCAGTAGTATAACGGGGATCCACGAGCAGTACTTC	CASSITGIHEQYF
TRBJ2-3	TRBD2	TRBV4-3	NA	TGCGCCAGCAGCCCGCGGGGGGCGGGAGGAACAGATACGCAGTATTTT	CASSPRGAGGTDTQYF
TRBJ2-7	TRBD2	TRBV7-2	few	TGTGCCAGCAGCTTGGGTAATTCCGGGACTAGCTTCTACGAGCAGTACTTC	CASSLGNSGTSFYEQYF
TRBJ1-4	NA	TRBV7-9	few	TGTGCCAGCAGCCCAGACAGCTACTATGAAAAACTGTTTTTT	CASSPDSYYEKLFF
TRBJ2-1	NA	TRBV9	NA	TGTGCCAGCAGCGTAGAGGAAAGACAGATTCCCTACAATGAGCAGTTCTTC	CASSVEERQIPYNEQFF
TRBJ2-3	TRBD2	TRBV5-1	NA	TGCGCCAGCAGCTTAATACCGGGACTAGCGGGGAGCACAGATACGCAGTATTTT	CASSLIPGLAGSTDTQYF
TRBJ1-2	TRBD1	TRBV6-4	few	TGTGCCAGCAGCGCAGGGGGAAATGGCTACACCTTC	CASSAGGNGYTF
TRBJ2-1	NA	TRBV24-1	NA	TGTGCCACCAGTGATCAGGGGGGCGCCACCTACAATGAGCAGTTCTTC	CATSDQGGATYNEQFF
TRBJ1-4	NA	TRBV7-8	NA	TGTGCCAGCAGCTCCGGACGGCCAAATGGGAGAAAACTGTTTTTT	CASSSGRPNGRKLFF
TRBJ2-3	NA	TRBV6-6	NA	TGTGCCAGCGCCCCGCCGGTAGACACAGATACGCAGTATTTT	CASAPPVDTDTQYF
TRBJ2-5	TRBD2	TRBV7-9	NA	TGTGCCAGCAGTTTTAGCGGGCTTGTCCAAGAGACCCAGTACTTC	CASSFSGLVQETQYF
TRBJ2-3	TRBD2	TRBV30	NA	TGTGCCTGGAGTCAAACTAGCGGGAATACGCAGTATTTT	CAWSQTSGNTQYF
TRBJ1-2	NA	TRBV4-3	once	TGCGCCAGCGGGAAGGTGGGAGGTGGCTACACCTTC	CASGKVGGGYTF
TRBJ1-4	NA	TRBV2	NA	TGTGCCAGCAGGACAGAGTCAACTAATGAAAAACTGTTTTTT	CASRTESTNEKLFF
TRBJ1-5	TRBD1	TRBV30	NA	TGTGCCTGGAGTGTACGAGGAGGGGGCGCGGGATTTTCTCAGCCCCAGCATTTT	CAWSVRGGGAGFSQPQHF
TRBJ2-3	NA	TRBV9	NA	TGTGCCAGCAGCTCACACTCAGCGATTACCACAGATACGCAGTATTTT	CASSSHSAITTDTQYF
TRBJ1-4	NA	TRBV7-2	NA	TGTGCCAGCAGCCCAGGCCCCGGGGGTGGGTATGCACTGTTTTTT	CASSPGPGGGYALFF
TRBJ1-5	NA	TRBV3-1/TRBV3-2	NA	TGTGCCAGCAGCCAACAGGGCAATCAGCCCCAGCATTTT	CASSQQGNQPQHF
TRBJ1-2	NA	TRBV20-1	NA	TGCAGTGCTAGTAGGGAGGGTTTGGGTGGCTACACCTTC	CSASREGLGGYTF
TRBJ2-3	TRBD2	TRBV4-1	NA	TGCGCCAGCAGCCAAGATCGGACTAGCGGGCTCACAGATACGCAGTATTTT	CASSQDRTSGLTDTQYF
TRBJ2-7	TRBD2	TRBV15	NA	TGTGCCACCAGCAGAGATCGAGCGGGAGCCTACGAGCAGTACTTC	CATSRDRAGAYEQYF
TRBJ1-2	NA	TRBV27	NA	TGTGCCAGCAGTTTAGGGACAACGAGCGTCTATGGCTACACCTTC	CASSLGTTSVYGYTF
TRBJ1-2	TRBD1	TRBV18	NA	TGTGCCAGCTCACCCCGGGACAGCCCTAACTATGGCTACACCTTC	CASSPRDSPNYGYTF
TRBJ2-1	TRBD2	TRBV2	NA	TGTGCCATCTACTCAGGGGGACTAGCGGTAAACAATGAGCAGTTCTTC	CAIYSGGLAVNNEQFF
TRBJ1-2	NA	TRBV12-3/TRBV12-4	NA	TGTGCCAGCGAAGCGTCCAGGGTCGCTGGCTACACCTTC	CASEASRVAGYTF
TRBJ2-7	NA	TRBV4-2	few	TGTGCCAGCAGCCAAGGGAGCGAGGGGGCCTACGAGCAGTACTTC	CASSQGSEGAYEQYF
TRBJ2-3	NA	TRBV6-1	once	TGTGCCAGCAGGGACAGTGCCGTCACAGATACGCAGTATTTT	CASRDSAVTDTQYF
TRBJ2-4	TRBD1	TRBV2	NA	TGTGCCAGCAGTGTGACAGGGGGGGACATTCAGTACTTC	CASSVTGGDIQYF
TRBJ2-7	TRBD1	TRBV7-3	NA	TGTGCCAGCAGGCCCGGTGGGGGGACAGGCTCCTACGAGCAGTACTTC	CASRPGGGTGSYEQYF
TRBJ1-1	TRBD1	TRBV28	once	TGTGCCAGCAGTTTATCCAGTCCGGGACAGGGCACTGAAGCTTTCTTT	CASSLSSPGQGTEAFF
TRBJ1-1	NA	TRBV7-9	NA	TGTGCCAGCAGCCCGCAGGGGTCCGGGACGGCGAACACTGAAGCTTTCTTT	CASSPQGSGTANTEAFF
TRBJ1-1	NA	TRBV3-1/TRBV3-2	once	TGTGCCAGCAGCCAAGAAGGCTTTTGGGGGGGGAACACTGAAGCTTTCTTT	CASSQEGFWGGNTEAFF
TRBJ1-1	NA	TRBV9	NA	TGTGCCAGCAGCGTAGCCTCAAACATGAACACTGAAGCTTTCTTT	CASSVASNMNTEAFF
TRBJ2-5	NA	TRBV20-1	NA	TGCAGTGCTAGTAAGTCTAGGAGCGGCAAAGAGACCCAGTACTTC	CSASKSRSGKETQYF
TRBJ2-7	TRBD1	TRBV10-3	few	TGTGCCATCAGGGGACAGGGGGCGGGGGAGCAGTACTTC	CAIRGQGAGEQYF